Presented here are 15 T cell receptor beta chains from one specimen sequenced in a study of immune cell composition in non-small cell lung cancer (dated 2017 in TCRdb). Receptor amplification or capture employed the immunoSEQ multiplex PCR assay. As stored in TCRdb, this immuneACCESS dataset retains in-frame rearrangements with V and J assigned. A fraction of the clones does not appear; measured against another copy, unresolved V genes explain less than half of the discrepancy, and the remainder lacks a known reason. Across this sample there are over 3,500 clones, with 65% to 70% seen only once. Jointly, the top ten make up approximately 8.4% of the sample. Material for sequencing was lung tumor tissue. The receptors stem from a human donor with non-small cell lung cancer.

V and J are TRBV6-6 and TRBJ2-1; D is perhaps TRBD1 (5 bases). Germline loops: CDR1 MNHNY, CDR2 SVGAGI (reference sequence). The CDR3 is made up of 15 amino acids. The ends were cut back, 6 bases at V and 0 bases at J, with 12 bases in the middle. DNA of the CDR3: TGTGCCAGCAGCCCCAGGGCGAGCTCCTACAATGAGCAGTTCTTC. Translating gives CASSPRASSYNEQFF.

This clone was seen a handful of times. The chain joins TRBV7-2 to TRBJ2-7, with 9 nucleotides matching TRBD2. Losses at the gene ends were 1 base for V and 8 bases for J; bases not matched to a gene: 6. This CDR3 is 14 amino acids long. CDR1 is SGHTA, CDR2 FQGNSA, per germline. The CDR3 is CASSLGPSGAKQYF. The CDR3 DNA follows: TGTGCCAGCAGCTTAGGTCCTAGCGGGGCAAAGCAGTACTTC.

V is TRBV2 and J is TRBJ1-6; D may be TRBD1 (6 bases). V was clipped by 5 bases and J by 14 bases, with 13 bases between them. Per the germline V gene, CDR1 is SNHLY and CDR2 is FYNNEI. This CDR3 spans 12 amino acids. Here the CDR3 DNA reads TGTGCCAGCAGTCGGACAGATTCCACCCTCCACTTT. Translation: CASSRTDSTLHF.

The chain recombines TRBV7-9 with TRBJ2-7; 10 positions match TRBD1. The junction had 8 bases not matched to a gene; V was cut back by 3 bases and J by 3 bases. The germline V gene has CDR1 SEHNR and CDR2 FQNEAQ (reference sequence). The CDR3 covers 16 residues. CDR3 sequence reads: CASSFPTGTGDYEQYF. The CDR3 region has the DNA TGTGCCAGCAGCTTCCCAACCGGGACAGGGGACTACGAGCAGTACTTC.

This rearrangement joins TRBV11-2 to TRBJ1-5; D possibly corresponds to TRBD1 (6 bases). CDR3 size: 15 residues. Trimming removed 1 base from V and 1 base from J, with 8 bases in between. Germline V CDR1 and CDR2: SGHAT, FQNNGV. The DNA for the CDR3 is TGTGCCAGCAGCTTAGCACAGGGAAGCAATCAGCCCCAGCATTTT. Protein sequence: CASSLAQGSNQPQHF.

The chain has TRBV7-8 and TRBJ1-2; D ambiguous. Germline V gene sequence: CDR1 SGHVS, CDR2 FQNEAQ. The CDR3 has 15 amino acids. Trimming took off 4 bases at V and 3 bases at J, with 15 bases between the two ends. The DNA for the CDR3 is TGTGCCAGCAGCTCCCGACTGAGAAAGTACTATGGCTACACCTTC. Its translation: CASSSRLRKYYGYTF.

This chain links TRBV5-1 with TRBJ2-1; tentatively, D is TRBD1 (6 bases). Germline V gene lookup returns CDR1 SGHRS and CDR2 YFSETQ. Trimming cost V 0 bases and J 0 bases, with 16 bases left between them. The CDR3 is 18 residues long. CDR3 region: CASSLVWSGTNSYNEQFF. CDR3 DNA: TGCGCCAGCAGCTTGGTATGGTCCGGGACAAACTCCTACAATGAGCAGTTCTTC.

The V and J genes are TRBV6-1 and TRBJ2-1; tentative D call: TRBD1 (6 bases). Germline values: CDR1 MNHNS, CDR2 SASEGT. CDR3 length: 15 amino acids. Between the trimmed V and J ends, which lost 2 bases and 4 bases, there was a span of 12 bases. Here the CDR3 reads CASSETSTGYNEQFF. The DNA of the CDR3 is TGTGCCAGCAGTGAAACTTCAACAGGGTACAATGAGCAGTTCTTC.

The chain links TRBV7-9 to TRBJ1-1, with D perhaps TRBD1 (5 bases). This CDR3 is built from 15 residues. The V end was cut by 5 bases, the J end by 3 bases, with 16 bases between. CDR1 is SEHNR, CDR2 FQNEAQ, per germline (reference sequence). CDR3: CASSIQAGGDTEAFF. The CDR3 region has the DNA TGTGCCAGCAGCATCCAGGCGGGAGGGGACACTGAAGCTTTCTTT.

This clone was counted between two and nine times. V is TRBV9 and J is TRBJ1-5; 9 nucleotides agree with TRBD1. After removal of 4 bases from V and 8 bases from J, the junction contained 10 bases not matched to a gene. The CDR3 sequence is 15 residues long. Germline CDR1 and CDR2: SGDLS and YYNGEE. The CDR3 region is CASSSGTGPSEPQHF. The CDR3 DNA follows: TGTGCCAGCAGCTCCGGGACAGGGCCCTCCGAGCCCCAGCATTTT.

This clone has just a few counts. J is TRBJ1-1 and V is TRBV5-1, with 7 nucleotides matching TRBD1. The CDR3 length is 14 residues. J was trimmed by 6 bases and V by 4 bases; bases with no gene match: 9. CDR1 SGHRS and CDR2 YFSETQ come from the germline V gene. The CDR3 coding sequence is TGCGCCAGCAGCAAACACACAGGGGAAGCTGAAGCTTTCTTT. It is translated as CASSKHTGEAEAFF.

The chain joins TRBV19 to TRBJ2-1, with D maybe TRBD1 (6 bases). V dropped 10 bases and J dropped 4 bases, with 14 bases sitting between them. Per germline, CDR1 LNHDA and CDR2 SQIVND (reference sequence). The CDR3 is 13 residues long. The CDR3 region is CATKKDRYNEQFF. The CDR3 DNA reads TGTGCCACAAAGAAAGACAGGTACAATGAGCAGTTCTTC.

The V gene is TRBV7-8, the J gene TRBJ1-1, with D possibly being TRBD1 (5 bases). There are 13 residues in the CDR3. Deletions cut 3 bases from V and 8 bases from J, with 13 bases between. Germline V lookup: CDR1 SGHVS, CDR2 FQNEAQ. In DNA form, the CDR3 reads TGTGCCAGCAGCTTCAGGGCAGAGGCAGAAGCTTTCTTT. Amino acids: CASSFRAEAEAFF.

V usage is TRBV28 and J usage is TRBJ2-7; 8 positions agree with TRBD1. This CDR3 comprises 14 residues. The J segment lost 1 base and the V segment lost 7 bases, leaving 6 bases of the junction unmatched. Germline V CDR1 and CDR2: MDHEN, SYDVKM. The CDR3 DNA is TGTGCCAGCAACGCCGGGACAGGATCCTACGAGCAGTACTTC. Protein sequence: CASNAGTGSYEQYF.

This clone appeared once. V and J are TRBV19 and TRBJ1-1; possibly TRBD1 for D (5 bases). The CDR3 consists of 13 residues. Per the germline V gene, CDR1 is LNHDA and CDR2 is SQIVND (reference sequence). V gave up 4 bases and J gave up 1 base, with 7 bases separating them. CDR3 in DNA: TGTGCCAGTAGTAACAGGCGGAACACTGAAGCTTTCTTT. This codes for CASSNRRNTEAFF.